This T cell receptor (beta chain) was identified in a study of response to subunit inactivated influenza vaccine. This clonotype was counted only a few times. Its antigen remains unknown. Each CDR3 protein is one row after TCRdb ran MiXCR on the RT-PCR reads. Of about 310,000 distinct CDR3 sequences in the sample, 21% were seen once. Broader study findings: The authors put forward the suggestion that each seasonal influenza vaccination may bring in only a limited number of new T cells.

Per germline, CDR1 LGHDT and CDR2 YNNKEL (reference sequence). CDR3 length equals 16 residues. With 4 bases removed from V and 3 bases from J, the gap between germline ends came to 19 bases. The receptor's source is a man between 50 and 75 years old who received an inactivated influenza vaccine. The sample here was PBMCs from blood, taken less than 22 months after vaccination. The chain has TRBV3-1 and TRBJ2-7, with D possibly matching TRBD1 (7 bases). The CDR3 reads CASSRGGGGAVYEQYF. Here the CDR3 DNA reads TGTGCCAGCAGCCGAGGAGGAGGGGGCGCCGTCTACGAGCAGTACTTC.